The subject of this entry is one TCR beta chain. The sample comes from a study of shared clonotypes between healthy human individuals. This CDR3 region has 14 residues. From germline, CDR1 is MDHEN and CDR2 SYDVKM. With 3 bases removed from V and 4 bases from J, the gap between germline ends came to 12 bases. Measured with immunoSEQ multiplex PCR; TCRdb has only the in-frame clones, and not every one. The sample lists 2,500,000 or so clones, approximately 93% occurring once. The clonotype was recovered from a man between 18 and 29 years old in good health. Some clones in this sample may be carry-over from other donors' samples. Sequencing was performed on naive CD4+ T cells from PBMCs. Subset noted: CD45RA+ positively selected. This chain joins TRBV28 and TRBJ1-2; D is possibly TRBD1 (5 bases). The DNA for the CDR3 is TGTGCCAGCAGTTTGGGGGGACCCGCCTATGGCTACACCTTC. It is translated as CASSLGGPAYGYTF.